This paragraph reports one T cell receptor (beta chain). Its antigen specificity is not known. There are no base qualities to consult, and no much larger clone falls within one base. The CDR3 starts with the cysteine, ends with the phenylalanine, and has 14 residues. The read is trimmed to its CDR3 DNA, 42 bases read in frame from base 1. For CDR1 and CDR2, the germline V gene lists SGHRS and YFSETQ. V is cut by 0 bases and J by 7 bases, and the space between the germline ends is 10 bases. This specimen comes from a study of T-cell memory formation after mild COVID-19 (dated by TCRdb to the early 2020s). Some background on the complete study: TCR sequence clusters from the two donors were found to be largely donor specific. The cohort comprised two young, previously healthy adult volunteers, one female and one male. In two donors, T-cell clones that expanded and contracted after mild COVID-19 were tracked by sequencing TCRalpha and TCRbeta repertoires over time. The full study reports these points: Some responding clones were detected in pre-infection memory, which suggested that pre-existing cross-reactive memory T cells had joined the SARS-CoV-2 response. Clones contracting from day 15 to 85 had balanced CD4/CD8 phenotypes, while a second wave expanding from day 15 to 37 was biased towards CD4+. The second-wave clones that peaked on day 37 were not confirmed to be SARS-CoV-2 specific. Contracting CD4+ clones appeared mostly in the CM and EM memory subsets, whereas CD8+ clones were enriched in EMRA. The study covered only two mild cases, and larger cohorts including severe cases with pre-infection samples were considered necessary.

PBMCs were isolated by Ficoll-Paque density gradient centrifugation. Sequencing took place on an Illumina NovaSeq 6000. Using 5'RACE with constant-segment primers, TCRalpha and TCRbeta cDNA libraries were constructed, with sample barcodes and unique molecular identifiers added in the process. Trizol reagent was used to extract RNA from every sample. Libraries were amplified in two PCR steps, with a second sample barcode and Illumina TruSeq adapters added in the second step. The libraries were sequenced on an Illumina NovaSeq using 2 x 150 bp paired-end reads. Turning to the authors' computational methods: The reads were demultiplexed and collapsed into UMI-guided consensus sequences using migec v1.2.7. Using mixcr v2.1.11, UMI consensuses were aligned to TRA and TRB V and J templates and then assembled into clonotypes. Clonotypes were classified as expanded or contracted when called significant by both edgeR and NoisET, with noise models trained on biological replicates. For edgeR calls, a false discovery rate-adjusted p below 0.01 and a log2 fold-change threshold of 1 were applied. As an exploratory analysis of dynamics, max-normalized trajectories of the 1000 most abundant clonotypes were examined by PCA with hierarchical clustering. The CD4 or CD8 phenotype of responding clones was assigned using the separately sequenced CD4+ and CD8+ repertoires. Through fastp at Q25 and MiXCR, TCRdb rebuilt clones from the public reads, retaining in-frame beta chains. Each CDR3 protein appears once, grouped with its most common genes and DNA. For this entry, the V and J calls and clone size follow TCRdb and not the study's own pipeline. This sample has 280,000 or so distinct CDR3 sequences in its table, and approximately 7.6% of those were observed once. Of the sample, around a fifth falls within the top ten clones.

This TCR was sampled from a man aged 18 to 30 who had mild COVID-19 (a few samples of this study predate the infection). The sample titles of this study are shuffled in the database, so cell type and time point are left out; the donor was told from shared clones. The sequence is built from TRBV5-1 and TRBJ2-2; the D gene cannot be resolved beyond TRBD1 or TRBD2, each matching 5 bases. Sequencing was performed on PBMCs or a T cell subset sorted from them (not recorded which). The nucleotide sequence is TGCGCCAGCAGCTTGGGAGGGGTCATCGGGGAGCTGTTTTTT. Translated, it reads CASSLGGVIGELFF.